Shown below are 22 T cell receptor beta chains from a single sample sequenced in a study of blood T cell repertoires in COVID-19. Assay used: immunoSEQ multiplex PCR; TCRdb lists only in-frame clones, some missing. The sample has about 210,000 clones, around nine tenths seen once; the top ten hold 7% to 7.5%. Input material: PBMCs or T cells enriched from blood (not recorded which). The receptors were gathered from a young man in a cohort exposed to, infected with or recovered from COVID-19 (not recorded which).

The V gene is TRBV27, the J gene TRBJ2-6; D call uncertain. Germline assignment: CDR1 MNHEY and CDR2 SMNVEV (reference sequence). The CDR3 is made up of 15 amino acids. Trimming shortened V by 0 bases and J by 0 bases, and 3 bases separated the two germline ends. In nucleotides, the CDR3 is TGTGCCAGCAGTTTATCCAACTCTGGGGCCAACGTCCTGACTTTC. This sequence encodes CASSLSNSGANVLTF.

This clone has a single count. The chain couples TRBV19 to TRBJ1-1; 8 positions match TRBD1. V shed 7 bases, J shed 3 bases, and the junction held 4 bases outside the gene matches. CDR1 LNHDA and CDR2 SQIVND come from the germline V gene (reference sequence). The CDR3 is 13 amino acids. The CDR3 DNA reads as TGTGCCAGTACCTTGGACAGGGACACTGAAGCTTTCTTT. As protein: CASTLDRDTEAFF.

This clone appeared once. V and J are TRBV2 and TRBJ2-2; perhaps TRBD1 as D (5 bases). Looked up from germline, CDR1 is SNHLY and CDR2 is FYNNEI. V was trimmed by 7 bases and J by 0 bases, leaving 9 bases between them. The length of the CDR3 is 14 residues. The DNA for the CDR3 is TGTGCCAGCAACGGACAAACGAACACCGGGGAGCTGTTTTTT. Protein sequence: CASNGQTNTGELFF.

This CDR3 is CAGSTGSGNTIYF. The CDR3 bases are TGTGCCGGATCGACAGGCTCTGGAAACACCATATATTTT. The genes are TRBV19 and TRBJ1-3, with D perhaps matching TRBD1 (6 bases). V lost 11 bases to trimming and J lost 0 bases, with 11 bases between them. Germline V CDR1 and CDR2: LNHDA, SQIVND (reference sequence). The CDR3 consists of 13 residues.

A few counts support this clone. The chain links TRBV5-1 to TRBJ1-1; D unclear. This CDR3 is built from 11 residues. Germline V CDR1 and CDR2: SGHRS, YFSETQ. The germline V and J ends were trimmed by 3 bases and 8 bases, with 8 bases remaining between them. Here the CDR3 DNA reads TGCGCCAGCAGCTCGAACAGAGAAGCTTTCTTT. This gives the protein CASSSNREAFF. The full variable domain, its missing parts supplied by reference TRBV5-1 and TRBJ1-1, is KAGVTQTPRYLIKTRGQQVTLSCSPISGHRSVSWYQQTPGQGLQFLFEYFSETQRNKGNFPGRFSGRQFSNSRSEMNVSTLELGDSALYLCASSSNREAFFGQGTRLTVV.

This rearrangement joins TRBV7-8 to TRBJ1-5, with D perhaps matching TRBD1 (6 bases). This CDR3 contains 15 residues. Germline CDR1 is SGHVS and CDR2 is FQNEAQ. V shed 5 bases and J shed 3 bases, with 14 bases lying between them. The CDR3 spells CASSKTGPLNQPQHF. The CDR3 DNA reads as TGTGCCAGCAGCAAGACAGGACCACTCAATCAGCCCCAGCATTTT.

The DNA for the CDR3 is TGTGCCAGCAGCCGGACAGGATCGGGCGAGCAGTACTTC. This encodes CASSRTGSGEQYF. This rearrangement joins TRBV11-3 to TRBJ2-7, with 7 bases fitting TRBD1. The CDR3 extends over 13 amino acids. Germline values: CDR1 SGHNT, CDR2 YENEEA. Trimming took 5 bases from V and 6 from J; bases not matched to a gene: 7. Drawing the rest from reference TRBV11-3 and TRBJ2-7, the complete variable domain is EAGVVQSPRYKIIEKKQPVAFWCNPISGHNTLYWYLQNLGQGPELLIRYENEEAVDDSQLPKDRFSAERLKGVDSTLKIQPAELGDSAVYLCASSRTGSGEQYFGPGTRLTVT.

The CDR3 coding sequence is TGCAGCGTTCTACGAGGGAACACTGAAGCTTTCTTT. Protein product: CSVLRGNTEAFF. This chain uses TRBV29-1 with TRBJ1-1; D ambiguous. The V gene lost 5 bases and the J gene lost 1 base, with 8 bases spanning the gap. The V gene's germline CDR1 is SQVTM and CDR2 ANQGSEA. The CDR3 loop spans 12 amino acids. Filled out from reference TRBV29-1 and TRBJ1-1, the complete variable domain reads SAVISQKPSRDICQRGTSLTIQCQVDSQVTMMFWYRQQPGQSLTLIATANQGSEATYESGFVIDKFPISRPNLTFSTLTVSNMSPEDSSIYLCSVLRGNTEAFFGQGTRLTVV.

This chain links TRBV4-2 with TRBJ1-4; 8 bases line up with TRBD1. Trimming took 3 bases from V and 7 from J; bases not matched to a gene: 22. Germline V gene sequence: CDR1 LGHNA, CDR2 YNFKEQ. CDR3 length: 20 residues. This CDR3 is CASSQTGTGRIPGRGEKLFF. CDR3 nucleotide sequence: TGTGCCAGCAGCCAGACCGGGACAGGAAGAATCCCGGGCCGGGGTGAAAAACTGTTTTTT.

This chain connects TRBV19 to TRBJ1-1; no reliable D call. The CDR3 runs to 13 residues. Germline assignment: CDR1 LNHDA and CDR2 SQIVND (reference sequence). Trimming stripped 10 bases from V and 0 bases from J, with 12 bases between. DNA for the CDR3: TGTGCCATTAAATCGGGGTTGAACACTGAAGCTTTCTTT. Its translation: CAIKSGLNTEAFF.

Remarks on this clone: At one of its ends the junction is not consistent with the germline gene, which may arise from a read error. The J gene is TRBJ2-1, the V gene TRBV11-2, with a tentative D call TRBD1 (5 bases). This CDR3 is 14 amino acids long. The germline CDR1 and CDR2 sequences are SGHAT and FQNNGV. In nucleotides, the CDR3 is TGTGCCAGCAACTTAGGGTACAGGCACAATGAGCAGTTCTTC. Its protein is CASNLGYRHNEQFF.

The chain uses TRBV3-1 (or the pseudogene TRBV3-2) and TRBJ1-2; no clear D gene. V was trimmed by 1 base and J by 5 bases, leaving 8 bases between them. Germline V gene lookup returns CDR1 LGHDT and CDR2 YNNKEL (reference sequence). This CDR3 contains 13 residues. CDR3 sequence (DNA): TGTGCCAGCAGCCAAGCCAGGTTATATGGCTACACCTTC. This sequence encodes CASSQARLYGYTF.

This chain links TRBV18 with TRBJ1-2; 7 nucleotides match TRBD1. Trimming removed 3 bases from V and 3 bases from J; junction bases left unmatched: 4. The CDR3 loop spans 14 amino acids. In germline, CDR1 is KGHSH, CDR2 LQKENI. The CDR3 reads CASSPQGDHYGYTF. In DNA, the CDR3 is TGTGCCAGCTCACCCCAGGGGGACCACTATGGCTACACCTTC.

The CDR3 loop is CASSYKPIGTAYNSPLHF. In DNA form, the CDR3 reads TGTGCCAGCAGTTACAAACCAATAGGGACAGCCTATAATTCACCCCTCCACTTT. The chain has TRBV27 and TRBJ1-6, with 7 bases that match TRBD1. The ends lost 4 bases at V and 2 bases at J; junction bases unmatched: 11. Germline assignment: CDR1 MNHEY and CDR2 SMNVEV (reference sequence). This CDR3 is 18 amino acids long.

The rearrangement uses TRBV23-1 and TRBJ1-3; D perhaps matches TRBD1 (6 bases). TRBV23-1 is flagged as an ORF with uncertain function. This CDR3 comprises 17 residues. V was pared by 7 bases and J by 4 bases, with 23 bases between. The CDR3 region is CASNLRGGVIPGNTIYF. The CDR3 DNA sequence: TGCGCCAGCAACCTGAGAGGGGGAGTTATTCCCGGAAACACCATATATTTT.

This clone qualifies as medium-sized. The chain combines TRBV28 with TRBJ1-6, with a tentative D call TRBD1 (6 bases). The germline gives CDR1 MDHEN, CDR2 SYDVKM. V was pared by 4 bases and J by 9 bases, with 16 bases between. The CDR3 has 15 residues. CDR3 in amino acids: CASSWLQGLGSPLHF. In DNA form, the CDR3 reads TGTGCCAGCAGTTGGTTACAGGGTTTAGGTTCACCCCTCCACTTT. Together with reference TRBV28 and TRBJ1-6, the CDR3 gives the full variable domain: DVKVTQSSRYLVKRTGEKVFLECVQDMDHENMFWYRQDPGLGLRLIYFSYDVKMKEKGDIPEGYSVSREKKERFSLILESASTNQTSMYLCASSWLQGLGSPLHFGNGTRLTVT.

The chain couples TRBV12-5 to TRBJ1-1; 7 bases are shared with TRBD1. V lost 0 bases, J lost 4 bases, and 5 bases stayed unmatched. This CDR3 has 15 amino acids. The V gene's germline CDR1 is LGHNT and CDR2 FRNRAP. In nucleotides, the CDR3 is TGTGCTAGTGGTTTGGTGAGTCAGGGGGGCACTGAAGCTTTCTTT. Amino acids: CASGLVSQGGTEAFF.

The gene calls are TRBV9 and TRBJ1-1; the match to TRBD1 covers 8 bases. Germline CDR1 reads SGDLS; CDR2 reads YYNGEE. Trimming at V came to 4 bases and at J to 11 bases, leaving 13 bases not matched to a gene. The CDR3 runs 14 residues. CDR3 sequence: CASSQAPGGENAFF. CDR3 coding DNA: TGTGCCAGCAGCCAAGCGCCAGGGGGCGAAAATGCTTTCTTT.

The chain has TRBV6-5 and TRBJ1-6, with 9 bases lining up with TRBD1. Trimming at V came to 6 bases and at J to 13 bases, leaving 10 bases not matched to a gene. Germline CDR1 and CDR2: MNHEY and SVGAGI. The CDR3 runs 14 residues. The DNA of the CDR3 is TGTGCCAGCAGGAGGGACTGGGACAGGGCGCCCCTCCACTTT. It yields the protein CASRRDWDRAPLHF.

The chain has TRBV27 and TRBJ1-1; 8 bases fit TRBD1. This CDR3 contains 15 residues. V lost 4 bases, J lost 0 bases, and 4 bases stayed unmatched. Germline V gene sequence: CDR1 MNHEY, CDR2 SMNVEV (reference sequence). CDR3 sequence (DNA): TGTGCCAGCAGTTCTCAGGGGGCGCTGAACACTGAAGCTTTCTTT. It yields the protein CASSSQGALNTEAFF.

This clone was seen only once. The chain has TRBV29-1 and TRBJ2-1; 13 nucleotides match TRBD2. The germline CDR1 and CDR2 sequences are SQVTM and ANQGSEA. This CDR3 is 15 amino acids long. Trimming cost V 7 bases and J 2 bases; bases outside gene matches: 5. CDR3 in DNA: TGCAGCGCCACACTAGCGGGAGGGCCCTACAATGAGCAGTTCTTC. Protein product: CSATLAGGPYNEQFF.

The chain uses TRBV19 and TRBJ1-4; TRBD1 aligns across 8 bases. The CDR3 loop spans 14 amino acids. Per germline, CDR1 LNHDA and CDR2 SQIVND (reference sequence). V shed 9 bases, J shed 4 bases, and the junction held 7 bases outside the gene matches. The CDR3 DNA follows: TGTGCCAGCCACCGGGACAGGCTTAATGAAAAACTGTTTTTT. Its protein is CASHRDRLNEKLFF.